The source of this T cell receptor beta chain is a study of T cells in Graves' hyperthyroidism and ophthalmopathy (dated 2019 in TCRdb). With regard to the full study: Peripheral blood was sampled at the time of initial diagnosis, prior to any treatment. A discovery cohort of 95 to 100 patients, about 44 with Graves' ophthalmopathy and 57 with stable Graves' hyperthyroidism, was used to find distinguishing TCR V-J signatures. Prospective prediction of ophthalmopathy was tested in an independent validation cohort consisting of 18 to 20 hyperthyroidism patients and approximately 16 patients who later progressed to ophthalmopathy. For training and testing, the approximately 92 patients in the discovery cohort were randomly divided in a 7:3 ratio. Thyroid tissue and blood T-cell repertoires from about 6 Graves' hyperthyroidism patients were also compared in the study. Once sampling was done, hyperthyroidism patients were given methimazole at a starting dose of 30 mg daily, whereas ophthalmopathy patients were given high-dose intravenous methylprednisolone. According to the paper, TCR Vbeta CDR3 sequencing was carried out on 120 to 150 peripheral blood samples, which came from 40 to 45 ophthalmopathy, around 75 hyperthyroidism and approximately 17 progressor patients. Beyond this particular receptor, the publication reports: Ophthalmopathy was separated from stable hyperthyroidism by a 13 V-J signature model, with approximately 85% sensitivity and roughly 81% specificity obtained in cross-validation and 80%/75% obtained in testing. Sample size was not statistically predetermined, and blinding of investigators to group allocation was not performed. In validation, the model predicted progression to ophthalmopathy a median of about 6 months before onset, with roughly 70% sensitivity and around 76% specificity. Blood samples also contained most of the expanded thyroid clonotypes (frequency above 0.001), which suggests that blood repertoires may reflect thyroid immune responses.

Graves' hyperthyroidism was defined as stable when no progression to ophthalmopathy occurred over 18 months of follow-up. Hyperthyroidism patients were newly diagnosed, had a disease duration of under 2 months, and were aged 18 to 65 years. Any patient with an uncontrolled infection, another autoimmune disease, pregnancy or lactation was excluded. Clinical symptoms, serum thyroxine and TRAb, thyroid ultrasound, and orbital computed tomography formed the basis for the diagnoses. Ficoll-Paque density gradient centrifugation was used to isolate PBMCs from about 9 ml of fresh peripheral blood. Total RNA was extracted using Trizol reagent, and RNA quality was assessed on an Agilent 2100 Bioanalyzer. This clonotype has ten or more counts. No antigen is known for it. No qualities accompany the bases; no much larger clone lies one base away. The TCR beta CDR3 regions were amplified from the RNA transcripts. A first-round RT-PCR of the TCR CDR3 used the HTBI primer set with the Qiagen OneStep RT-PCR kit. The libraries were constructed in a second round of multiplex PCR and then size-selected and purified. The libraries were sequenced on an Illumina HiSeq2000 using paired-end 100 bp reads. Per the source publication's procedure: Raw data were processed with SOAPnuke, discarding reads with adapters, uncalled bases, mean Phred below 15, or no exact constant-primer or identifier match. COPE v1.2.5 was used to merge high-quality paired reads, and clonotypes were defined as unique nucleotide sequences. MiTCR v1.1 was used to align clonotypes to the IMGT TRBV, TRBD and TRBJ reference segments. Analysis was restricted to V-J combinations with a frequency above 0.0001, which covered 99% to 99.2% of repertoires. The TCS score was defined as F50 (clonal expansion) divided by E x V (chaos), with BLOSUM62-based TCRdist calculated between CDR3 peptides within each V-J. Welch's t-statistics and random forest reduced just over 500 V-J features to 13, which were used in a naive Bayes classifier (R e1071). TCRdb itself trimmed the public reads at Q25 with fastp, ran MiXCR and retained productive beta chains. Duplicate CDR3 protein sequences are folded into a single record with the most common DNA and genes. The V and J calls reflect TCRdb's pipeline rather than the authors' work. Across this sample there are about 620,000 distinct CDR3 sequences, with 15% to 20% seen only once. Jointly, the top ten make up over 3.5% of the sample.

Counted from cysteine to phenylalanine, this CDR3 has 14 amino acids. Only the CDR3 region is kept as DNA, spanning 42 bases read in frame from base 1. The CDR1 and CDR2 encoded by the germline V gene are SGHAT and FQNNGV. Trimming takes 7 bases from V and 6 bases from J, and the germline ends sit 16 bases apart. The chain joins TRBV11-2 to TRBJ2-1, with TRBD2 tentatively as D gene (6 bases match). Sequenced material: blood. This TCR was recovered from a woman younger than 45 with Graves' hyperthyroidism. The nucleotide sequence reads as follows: TGTGCCAGCAACCAAAACATGGGGGGCAATGAGCAGTTCTTC. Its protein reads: CASNQNMGGNEQFF.